This T cell receptor beta chain was observed in a study of T-cell reconstitution after alpha-beta-depleted transplantation in children. The CDR3 loop spans 10 amino acids. Germline V gene sequence: CDR1 DFQATT, CDR2 SNEGSKA (reference sequence). Trimming took 2 bases from V and 11 from J, leaving 9 bases between them. During its preparation, the TCRbeta library received unique molecular identifiers. TCRdb re-derived calls from the PCR reads in MiXCR, one entry per CDR3 protein. The sample includes just under 150,000 distinct CDR3 sequences, around 10% seen only once; the top ten take around a sixth. The sequence came from a female patient aged 2 to 10 who had a stem cell transplant for congenital amegakaryocytic thrombocytopenia, so the T cells may come from the graft donor. The chain links TRBV20-1 to TRBJ1-1; possibly TRBD1 for D (5 bases). Sequences were derived from PBMCs, mostly from graft donor cells, sampled 180 days after TCRalphabeta/CD19-depleted stem cell transplant. DNA for the CDR3: TGCAGTGCTAGATGGGGCCGGGCTTTCTTT. Translated: CSARWGRAFF.